These 26 T cell receptor beta chains share one sample of origin, sequenced in a study of CD8+CD57+ T cells in acquired aplastic anemia (dated 2018 in TCRdb). For sequencing, an Illumina HiSeq 2000 was employed. TCR beta VDJ combination and CDR3 sequence profiling used genomic DNA as the template. TCRdb itself trimmed the public reads at Q25 with fastp, ran MiXCR and retained productive beta chains. Rows with a matching CDR3 protein are joined into one entry that keeps the most common DNA and genes. The sample data list about 190,000 distinct CDR3 sequences, and approximately 49% of these were observed just once. Around a sixth of the sample goes to the ten largest clones. The source material was sorted CD4+, CD8+, or CD8+CD57+ T cells (not recorded which) from PBMCs. These receptors were taken from a human donor in good health, serving as a control.

The chain couples TRBV9 to TRBJ2-7, with D possibly being TRBD2 (6 bases). Germline V gene data show CDR1 as SGDLS and CDR2 as YYNGEE. V was pared by 4 bases and J by 0 bases, with 11 bases between. CDR3 length: 14 residues. In DNA form, the CDR3 reads TGTGCCAGCAGCAAACGGGGGAGCTCCTACGAGCAGTACTTC. Protein sequence: CASSKRGSSYEQYF.

Comments on this clonotype: This may be a read error: a much more frequent sequence differs by one nucleotide. This chain uses TRBV25-1 with TRBJ2-3, with 7 bases identical to TRBD2. Trimming took 6 bases from V and 2 from J; bases not matched to a gene: 17. The CDR3 is 18 residues long. Per the germline V gene, CDR1 is MGHDK and CDR2 is SYGVNS. The CDR3 region is CASSSPGGGWYHTDTQYF. The CDR3 nucleotides are TGTGCCAGCAGCTCACCAGGCGGGGGATGGTATCACACAGATACGCAGTATTTT.

This clonotype appeared many times. This rearrangement joins TRBV28 to TRBJ1-6, with D perhaps matching TRBD1 (5 bases). The ends were cut back, 6 bases at V and 10 bases at J, with 10 bases in the middle. This CDR3 has 12 residues. Per the germline V gene, CDR1 is MDHEN and CDR2 is SYDVKM. Here the CDR3 DNA reads TGTGCCAGCAGCTTCAGGGACTCACCCCTCCACTTT. Translating it yields CASSFRDSPLHF.

This sequence joins TRBV10-3 and TRBJ2-3; TRBD1 aligns across 8 bases. This CDR3 comprises 13 residues. The germline V gene has CDR1 ENHRY and CDR2 SYGVKD. Trimming removed 3 bases from V and 9 bases from J; junction bases left unmatched: 5. DNA of the CDR3: TGTGCCATCAGTGACACAGGGGGTGACACGCAGTATTTT. It is translated as CAISDTGGDTQYF.

The V and J genes are TRBV10-3 and TRBJ1-1, with D perhaps matching TRBD1 (5 bases). Trimming pared 6 bases from V and 6 bases from J, leaving 17 bases between. Germline V lookup: CDR1 ENHRY, CDR2 SYGVKD. This CDR3 has 14 amino acids. CDR3 region: CAIREQGGDPEAFF. CDR3 DNA: TGTGCCATCAGGGAGCAGGGAGGAGATCCTGAAGCTTTCTTT.

This clonotype was detected many times. The V and J genes are TRBV7-3 and TRBJ2-3, with 8 bases matching TRBD2. The junction had 7 bases not matched to a gene; V was cut back by 4 bases and J by 4 bases. Germline loops: CDR1 SGHTA, CDR2 FQGTGA. This CDR3 comprises 15 residues. The CDR3 region is CASSSSGGPPDTQYF. CDR3 bases: TGTGCCAGCAGCTCCTCGGGGGGGCCCCCAGATACGCAGTATTTT.

The table lists this clonotype with a count of one. The chain employs TRBV19 and TRBJ1-2; unclear D gene. This CDR3 has 13 residues. CDR1 and CDR2 (germline): LNHDA, SQIVND (reference sequence). Trimming left V 9 bases short and J 6 bases short, with 17 bases between. CDR3 sequence reads: CASSLRAGNGYTF. The DNA of the CDR3 is TGTGCCAGCAGCCTAAGGGCAGGAAATGGCTACACCTTC.

V is TRBV7-8 and J is TRBJ1-1; D might be TRBD1 (5 bases). Per the germline V gene, CDR1 is SGHVS and CDR2 is FQNEAQ. Trimming took off 5 bases at V and 4 bases at J, with 20 bases between the two ends. The CDR3 totals 16 residues. The CDR3 loop is CASSPTGLAGGTEAFF. Written as DNA, the CDR3 is TGTGCCAGCAGCCCAACGGGACTAGCGGGGGGCACTGAAGCTTTCTTT.

This clonotype has just a few counts. The chain links TRBV20-1 to TRBJ2-5, with D possibly TRBD1 on 6 matching bases. The germline CDR1 and CDR2 sequences are DFQATT and SNEGSKA (reference sequence). This CDR3 has 16 amino acids. Trimming took 6 bases from V and 2 from J, leaving 22 bases between them. DNA for the CDR3: TGCAGTGCCACCCCTTCATGGAGCCAGGGGCAAGAGACCCAGTACTTC. Encoded protein: CSATPSWSQGQETQYF.

This clonotype was counted ten times or more. The J gene is TRBJ1-2, the V gene TRBV7-3, with D hard to call. V was shortened by 5 bases and J by 0 bases, with 7 bases between the two germline ends. In germline, CDR1 is SGHTA, CDR2 FQGTGA. The CDR3 sequence is 13 residues long. DNA of the CDR3: TGTGCCAGCAGCCCCGCTCCTAACTATGGCTACACCTTC. Protein sequence: CASSPAPNYGYTF.

As concerns this clonotype: One junction end does not reproduce the germline sequence, and a read error may be involved. The J gene is TRBJ2-1, the V gene TRBV7-7, with no clear D. Germline CDR1 and CDR2: SSHAT and FNYEAQ (reference sequence). This CDR3 region has 14 residues. The chain's CDR3 is CASSLSDSYNEQFF. The DNA for the CDR3 is TGTGCTAGCAGCTTGTCGGACTCCTACAATGAGCAGTTCTTC.

V gene TRBV7-2 combines with J gene TRBJ2-3; possibly TRBD2 for D (6 bases). The ends were cut back, 5 bases at V and 6 bases at J, with 18 bases in the middle. The CDR3 extends over 15 amino acids. CDR1 is SGHTA, CDR2 FQGNSA, per germline. CDR3 nucleotides: TGTGCCAGCAGCCAGGGCGGGGAAGCGTTGGATACGCAGTATTTT. Its translation: CASSQGGEALDTQYF.

This clonotype was seen at least ten times. The V and J genes are TRBV5-1 and TRBJ2-3, with D possibly being TRBD1 or TRBD2 (6 bases each). Germline V gene data show CDR1 as SGHRS and CDR2 as YFSETQ. The CDR3 runs to 14 residues. The V and J ends lost 5 bases and 2 bases respectively, with 12 bases between them. The CDR3 loop reads CASRDGGPTDTQYF. The CDR3 nucleotides read TGCGCCAGCAGAGACGGGGGCCCCACAGATACGCAGTATTTT.

In its sample, this clonotype was seen once. The chain employs TRBV7-9 and TRBJ2-2; the D is unclear. V dropped 4 bases and J dropped 8 bases, with 14 bases sitting between them. The CDR3 loop spans 14 amino acids. CDR1 and CDR2 (germline): SEHNR, FQNEAQ (reference sequence). CDR3 in amino acids: CASSSRTAWGELFF. The CDR3 coding sequence is TGTGCCAGCAGCTCCCGGACCGCCTGGGGGGAGCTGTTTTTT.

In its sample, this clonotype was seen many times. The chain links TRBV7-8 to TRBJ1-2, with D uncertain. Trimming left V 3 bases short and J 4 bases short, with 21 bases between. The CDR3 runs 17 residues. CDR1 and CDR2 (germline): SGHVS, FQNEAQ. This CDR3 is CASSFWSVRRSFYGYTF. In nucleotides, the CDR3 is TGTGCCAGCAGCTTTTGGAGCGTTCGCAGGTCCTTCTATGGCTACACCTTC.

Concerning this clonotype itself: One end of the junction is discordant with germline, which a read error may explain. V gene TRBV2 combines with J gene TRBJ2-7, with 7 bases identical to TRBD1. The CDR3 has 14 amino acids. Germline-derived CDR1 and CDR2 are SNHLY and FYNNEI. The CDR3 sequence is CAISPRTGYYEQYF. Written as DNA, the CDR3 is TGTGCCATCAGTCCACGGACAGGATACTACGAGCAGTACTTC.

This clonotype came up many times. J is TRBJ1-6 and V is TRBV10-3; 9 positions match TRBD1. J lost 8 bases, V lost 8 bases, and 10 bases had no gene match. The length of the CDR3 is 15 residues. CDR1 is ENHRY, CDR2 SYGVKD, per germline. CDR3 nucleotide sequence: TGTGCCATCGGTGTCGAGAGACAGGGGGATTCACCCCTCCACTTT. This translates into CAIGVERQGDSPLHF.

This clonotype was detected ten times or more. The V gene is TRBV4-3, the J gene TRBJ1-1, with D uncertain. Germline V gene lookup returns CDR1 LGHNA and CDR2 YSLEER. V lost 0 bases, J lost 1 base, and 9 bases lay in between. The CDR3 length is 15 residues. The CDR3 nucleotides read TGCGCCAGCAGCCAAGATTTTATGAGGAACACTGAAGCTTTCTTT. Its protein is CASSQDFMRNTEAFF.

The sample holds many counts of this clonotype. The chain carries TRBV27 and TRBJ1-2; 7 bases are a match to TRBD1. This CDR3 spans 12 amino acids. Germline CDR1 is MNHEY and CDR2 is SMNVEV (reference sequence). J lost 3 bases, V lost 8 bases, and 3 bases had no gene match. The CDR3 region is CASYDRDYGYTF. In DNA, the CDR3 is TGTGCCAGCTACGACAGGGACTATGGCTACACCTTC.

In its sample, this clonotype was seen many times. The chain couples TRBV12-5 to TRBJ2-2; D not certain. CDR1 and CDR2 (germline): LGHNT, FRNRAP. This CDR3 spans 16 amino acids. V was cut by 5 bases and J by 1 base, with 14 bases left in between. CDR3 in DNA: TGTGCTAGTGGTACAACACCTCATTTGAACACCGGGGAGCTGTTTTTT. Protein product: CASGTTPHLNTGELFF.

This clonotype was seen ten or more times. The V gene is TRBV12-3 or TRBV12-4, the J gene TRBJ1-5, with a possible D match to TRBD1 (6 bases). V was clipped by 1 base and J by 3 bases, with 10 bases between them. This CDR3 is 15 amino acids long. This CDR3 reads CASSLVRGPNQPQHF. The CDR3 region has the DNA TGTGCCAGCAGTTTAGTCAGGGGACCCAATCAGCCCCAGCATTTT.

V and J are TRBV9 and TRBJ1-1; D not resolved. Germline assignment: CDR1 SGDLS and CDR2 YYNGEE. CDR3 length equals 12 residues. The V end lost 4 bases, the J end lost 1 base, and 5 bases lay between the germline ends. CDR3 residues: CASSQTNTEAFF. In DNA form, the CDR3 reads TGTGCCAGCAGCCAAACGAACACTGAAGCTTTCTTT.

The chain links TRBV2 to TRBJ1-2; maybe TRBD1 (5 bases). There are 14 residues in the CDR3. V shed 6 bases and J shed 3 bases, with 14 bases lying between them. CDR1 SNHLY and CDR2 FYNNEI come from the germline V gene. The CDR3 DNA is TGTGCCAGCAGGGCGGGGCGTTTGGACTATGGCTACACCTTC. Its translation: CASRAGRLDYGYTF.

The V and J genes are TRBV7-9 and TRBJ2-5, with D perhaps TRBD1 (6 bases). Looked up from germline, CDR1 is SEHNR and CDR2 is FQNEAQ (reference sequence). This CDR3 spans 16 amino acids. DNA of the CDR3: TGTGCGAGTGGGGGCGGGCCATCATCCTTACTGGAGACCCAGTACTTC. Translating it yields CASGGGPSSLLETQYF.

The V call is TRBV6-6, the J call TRBJ2-7, with 11 positions matching TRBD1. The germline gives CDR1 MNHNY, CDR2 SVGAGI (reference sequence). There are 16 residues in the CDR3. With V trimmed by 2 bases and J by 3 bases, 6 bases remained unmatched. The CDR3 DNA follows: TGTGCCAGCAGTTACGGGGTTGGGACAGGGGGCTACGAGCAGTACTTC. Encoded protein: CASSYGVGTGGYEQYF.

This rearrangement joins TRBV25-1 to TRBJ1-2, with D tentatively TRBD1 (5 bases). V lost 4 bases, J lost 4 bases, and 16 bases lay in between. This CDR3 has 15 amino acids. In germline, CDR1 is MGHDK, CDR2 SYGVNS. The CDR3 loop reads CASSAEGRMVYGYTF. For the CDR3, the DNA is TGTGCCAGCAGTGCAGAGGGGCGGATGGTCTATGGCTACACCTTC.